Presented here are 22 T cell receptor beta chains from one specimen sequenced in a study of T cell changes during pregnancy in multiple sclerosis. Measured with immunoSEQ multiplex PCR; TCRdb has only the in-frame clones, and not every one. The data show about 38,000 clones, about nine tenths seen once. Sequenced material: CD4+ T cells from peripheral blood mononuclear cells, taken in the third trimester of pregnancy. These receptors all come from a female donor in good health, enrolled as a control in a pregnancy study.

V and J are TRBV7-2 and TRBJ2-3, with TRBD1 identical over 9 bases. The CDR3 contains 17 residues. In germline, CDR1 is SGHTA, CDR2 FQGNSA. V dropped 1 base and J dropped 1; count of bases not matched to a gene: 6. The CDR3 protein is CASSLGGNRGRTDTQYF. CDR3 DNA: TGTGCCAGCAGCTTAGGGGGGAACAGGGGGCGCACAGATACGCAGTATTTT.

The V and J genes are TRBV6-1 and TRBJ1-1; perhaps TRBD1 as D (5 bases). The CDR3 extends over 17 amino acids. Deletions cut 3 bases from V and 0 bases from J, with 17 bases between. Germline V gene sequence: CDR1 MNHNS, CDR2 SASEGT. This CDR3 is CASSDHRPLRLNTEAFF. The CDR3 DNA is TGTGCCAGCAGTGACCACAGGCCCCTTCGATTGAACACTGAAGCTTTCTTT.

V is TRBV29-1 and J is TRBJ2-7, with TRBD1 identical over 7 bases. The germline CDR1 and CDR2 sequences are SQVTM and ANQGSEA. The V gene end was trimmed by 7 bases and the J gene end by 5 bases; junction bases not matched to a gene: 5. The CDR3 totals 11 residues. As DNA, the CDR3 is TGCAGCGCTGTACAGGGGAACGAGCAGTACTTC. It encodes CSAVQGNEQYF.

The chain recombines TRBV2 with TRBJ2-7; 7 nucleotides align to TRBD1. Looked up from germline, CDR1 is SNHLY and CDR2 is FYNNEI. After removal of 7 bases from V and 5 bases from J, the junction contained 11 bases not matched to a gene. This CDR3 spans 14 amino acids. This CDR3 reads CASTPGQLPHEQYF. The CDR3 region has the DNA TGTGCCAGCACCCCGGGACAGCTTCCCCACGAGCAGTACTTC.

V and J are TRBV23-1 and TRBJ2-7; D not resolved. TRBV23-1 is known as an ORF, though its function is uncertain. Deletions cut 0 bases from V and 3 bases from J, with 9 bases between. The CDR3 has 14 amino acids. CDR3 bases: TGCGCCAGCAGTCAATCGGCCACAAACTACGAGCAGTACTTC. Protein: CASSQSATNYEQYF.

The CDR3 DNA follows: TGTGCCAGCCGGGATGGAAATGATCAGCCCCAGCATTTT. This translates into CASRDGNDQPQHF. The chain employs TRBV2 and TRBJ1-5; D is undetermined. Trimming left V 8 bases short and J 5 bases short, with 13 bases between. Germline V lookup: CDR1 SNHLY, CDR2 FYNNEI. The CDR3 length is 13 residues.

This chain uses TRBV28 with TRBJ1-5; D perhaps matches TRBD1 (6 bases). Trimming removed 2 bases at V and 2 bases at J, with 13 bases between. The germline V gene has CDR1 MDHEN and CDR2 SYDVKM. The CDR3 is 16 amino acids. The CDR3 loop is CASSLRGFGGNQPQHF. CDR3 sequence (DNA): TGTGCCAGCAGTTTAAGGGGGTTTGGCGGCAATCAGCCCCAGCATTTT. Full variable domain (remainder filled in from reference TRBV28 and TRBJ1-5): DVKVTQSSRYLVKRTGEKVFLECVQDMDHENMFWYRQDPGLGLRLIYFSYDVKMKEKGDIPEGYSVSREKKERFSLILESASTNQTSMYLCASSLRGFGGNQPQHFGDGTRLSIL.

This clone was seen only a few times. The V call is TRBV7-9, the J call TRBJ2-3; D gene uncertain. CDR3 length: 15 residues. Trimming took 5 bases from V and 4 from J, leaving 16 bases between them. Looked up from germline, CDR1 is SEHNR and CDR2 is FQNEAQ (reference sequence). The CDR3 sequence is CASSPRDGASDTQYF. The CDR3 DNA reads as TGTGCCAGCAGCCCTAGAGACGGAGCTTCAGATACGCAGTATTTT.

V usage is TRBV6-1 and J usage is TRBJ2-3, with D possibly being TRBD2 (6 bases). The germline V gene has CDR1 MNHNS and CDR2 SASEGT. The CDR3 loop spans 14 amino acids. The V gene lost 4 bases and the J gene lost 6 bases, with 14 bases spanning the gap. This CDR3 is CASSVPGAGDTQYF. The CDR3 DNA is TGTGCCAGCAGTGTTCCGGGAGCGGGCGATACGCAGTATTTT.

The chain links TRBV19 to TRBJ2-5, with D possibly matching TRBD1 (6 bases). The length of the CDR3 is 14 residues. V dropped 4 bases and J dropped 5 bases, with 14 bases sitting between them. From germline, CDR1 is LNHDA and CDR2 SQIVND (reference sequence). CDR3 in amino acids: CASSTKQGEETQYF. In nucleotides, the CDR3 is TGTGCCAGTAGTACCAAACAGGGCGAGGAGACCCAGTACTTC.

The chain uses TRBV6-1 and TRBJ2-2, with TRBD1 identical over 7 bases. V shed 2 bases and J 7 bases; nucleotides not matched to a gene: 7. The CDR3 totals 15 residues. Germline loops: CDR1 MNHNS, CDR2 SASEGT. The CDR3 DNA is TGTGCCAGCAGTGAATTGCAGGGGGTACGCGGGGAGCTGTTTTTT. It codes for CASSELQGVRGELFF.

The chain couples TRBV29-1 to TRBJ1-2; D is unresolved. The CDR3 sequence is 14 residues long. Per the germline V gene, CDR1 is SQVTM and CDR2 is ANQGSEA. Trimming removed 7 bases from V and 5 bases from J, with 20 bases in between. The CDR3: CSARGGEKGYGYTF. CDR3 nucleotide sequence: TGCAGCGCCCGAGGTGGGGAGAAGGGATATGGCTACACCTTC.

The chain recombines TRBV9 with TRBJ2-7, with TRBD2 matching 8 bases. Germline loops: CDR1 SGDLS, CDR2 YYNGEE. V lost 2 bases, J lost 1 base, and 5 bases stayed unmatched. The length of the CDR3 is 15 residues. In DNA, the CDR3 is TGTGCCAGCAGCGTCGGAACTAGCGGTTCCTACGAGCAGTACTTC. Translation gives CASSVGTSGSYEQYF.

The chain joins TRBV2 to TRBJ2-2; perhaps TRBD2 as D (5 bases). V dropped 5 bases and J dropped 4 bases, with 11 bases sitting between them. Germline CDR1 reads SNHLY; CDR2 reads FYNNEI. This CDR3 is 14 amino acids long. The CDR3 is CASSRLSGTGELFF. The CDR3, as DNA: TGTGCCAGCAGTCGATTAAGCGGCACCGGGGAGCTGTTTTTT.

Only one count was recorded for this clone. J is TRBJ2-3 and V is TRBV5-1; 11 bases agree with TRBD2. CDR1 and CDR2 from the germline V gene are SGHRS and YFSETQ. Trimming cost V 4 bases and J 2 bases; bases outside gene matches: 6. The CDR3 consists of 16 residues. For the CDR3, the DNA is TGCGCCAGCAGCCCTATACTAGCGGGGGACACAGATACGCAGTATTTT. Translated: CASSPILAGDTDTQYF.

V usage is TRBV4-1 and J usage is TRBJ2-2; D not certain. The CDR3 has 14 residues. V was shortened by 4 bases and J by 4 bases, with 10 bases between the two germline ends. Germline-derived CDR1 and CDR2 are MGHRA and YSYEKL. The CDR3, as DNA: TGCGCCAGCAGCCCGATTCTACGCACCGGGGAGCTGTTTTTT. This codes for CASSPILRTGELFF.

This clone was detected once. The V gene is TRBV27, the J gene TRBJ1-2, with D possibly matching TRBD1 (6 bases). With 5 bases removed from V and 7 bases from J, the gap between germline ends came to 14 bases. Germline V CDR1 and CDR2: MNHEY, SMNVEV (reference sequence). The CDR3 has 13 amino acids. The CDR3 DNA follows: TGTGCCAGCAGTAAAATCCCACAGGGTGGCTACACCTTC. It encodes CASSKIPQGGYTF.

J is TRBJ1-2 and V is TRBV18; TRBD1 aligns across 8 bases. J gave up 10 bases and V 1 base, and 8 bases lay outside the gene matches. Germline values: CDR1 KGHSH, CDR2 LQKENI. The CDR3 has 14 amino acids. Here the CDR3 reads CASSPQRQQGDYTF. For the CDR3, the DNA is TGTGCCAGCTCACCACAAAGGCAACAGGGGGACTACACCTTC.

The chain couples TRBV4-1 to TRBJ2-5, with D possibly TRBD2 on 6 matching bases. The germline V and J ends were trimmed by 1 base and 3 bases, with 15 bases remaining between them. The CDR3 has 16 residues. CDR1 MGHRA and CDR2 YSYEKL come from the germline V gene. The CDR3 reads CASSQGGGLDKETQYF. DNA for the CDR3: TGCGCCAGCAGCCAAGGTGGGGGACTGGATAAAGAGACCCAGTACTTC.

The CDR3: CASSFAGGGPEQYF. CDR3 in DNA: TGCGCCAGCAGCTTCGCGGGTGGAGGGCCCGAGCAGTACTTC. The chain combines TRBV5-1 with TRBJ2-7; TRBD2 might be the D (6 bases). Germline loops: CDR1 SGHRS, CDR2 YFSETQ. Trimming pared 2 bases from V and 6 bases from J, leaving 15 bases between. This CDR3 is 14 amino acids long.

The rearrangement joins TRBV5-1 to TRBJ2-1; no clear D gene. Trimming left V 0 bases short and J 2 bases short, with 12 bases between. The germline V gene encodes CDR1 SGHRS and CDR2 YFSETQ. The CDR3 covers 16 residues. CDR3 amino acids: CASSLDGLATYNEQFF. The CDR3 DNA follows: TGCGCCAGCAGCTTGGACGGATTAGCAACCTACAATGAGCAGTTCTTC.

The V and J genes are TRBV25-1 and TRBJ2-5; no clear D gene. Looked up from germline, CDR1 is MGHDK and CDR2 is SYGVNS. The V end was cut by 6 bases, the J end by 1 base, with 15 bases between. CDR3 length: 15 amino acids. The CDR3 DNA reads TGTGCCAGCAGCCTTTTCCAGATATTCCAAGAGACCCAGTACTTC. This gives the protein CASSLFQIFQETQYF.